Presented here are 8 T cell receptor beta chains from one specimen sequenced in a study of blood T cell dynamics during melanoma immunotherapy. Time point defined: week 3, after first cycle of checkpoint inhibitor. Clones were read by immunoSEQ multiplex PCR, and TCRdb kept only the in-frame ones, dropping some. The sample consists of approximately 10,000 clones, over 75% of them appearing once. Sequenced here: blood, sampled from a patient treated with checkpoint blockade. These receptors originate from a human donor with melanoma.

This chain uses TRBV5-1 with TRBJ2-2, with D unclear. The CDR3 has 15 residues. Germline loops: CDR1 SGHRS, CDR2 YFSETQ. V was trimmed by 0 bases and J by 0 bases, leaving 6 bases between them. CDR3 in amino acids: CASSLGGSNTGELFF. The DNA for the CDR3 is TGCGCCAGCAGCTTGGGCGGCTCGAACACCGGGGAGCTGTTTTTT.

This clone was recorded only once. The chain employs TRBV12-5 and TRBJ1-3; no clear D gene. With 1 base removed from V and 0 bases from J, the gap between germline ends came to 7 bases. This CDR3 region has 15 residues. In germline, CDR1 is LGHNT, CDR2 FRNRAP. CDR3: CASGLGAVSGNTIYF. The CDR3 DNA is TGTGCTAGTGGTTTGGGGGCAGTCTCTGGAAACACCATATATTTT.

This clone appeared a single time. This chain joins TRBV5-1 and TRBJ2-5; 7 bases fit TRBD2. This CDR3 contains 14 residues. Germline CDR1 is SGHRS and CDR2 is YFSETQ. With V trimmed by 4 bases and J by 1 base, 4 bases remained unmatched. CDR3 in DNA: TGCGCCAGCAGCGCCGCTAGCGGCCAAGAGACCCAGTACTTC. Amino acid sequence: CASSAASGQETQYF.

The chain is built from TRBV5-5 and TRBJ1-1; D unclear. The V end was cut by 5 bases, the J end by 5 bases, with 13 bases between. This CDR3 contains 13 residues. Per germline, CDR1 SGHKS and CDR2 YYEKEE (reference sequence). CDR3 DNA: TGTGCCAGCAGTTTCCAGGTGCAGACTGAAGCTTTCTTT. Residues: CASSFQVQTEAFF.

J is TRBJ2-3 and V is TRBV4-2; 7 bases are a match to TRBD2. From germline, CDR1 is LGHNA and CDR2 YNFKEQ. V lost 4 bases, J lost 1 base, and 11 bases stayed unmatched. The CDR3 spans 17 residues. DNA of the CDR3: TGTGCCAGCAGCCCGCATCTGGGGGGGGTGGGCACAGATACGCAGTATTTT. As protein: CASSPHLGGVGTDTQYF.

The V gene is TRBV30, the J gene TRBJ1-1; possibly TRBD1 for D (5 bases). CDR3 length: 13 residues. Between the trimmed V and J ends, which lost 1 base and 7 bases, there was a span of 13 bases. CDR1 is GTSNPN and CDR2 is SVGIG in the germline V gene (reference sequence). The CDR3, as DNA: TGTGCCTGGAGTGAGGTTGGGGCGGATGAAGCTTTCTTT. This gives the protein CAWSEVGADEAFF.

The V gene is TRBV7-2, the J gene TRBJ1-2; 7 bases fit TRBD1. CDR3 size: 13 residues. J lost 4 bases, V lost 8 bases, and 7 bases had no gene match. The germline V gene has CDR1 SGHTA and CDR2 FQGNSA. The CDR3 reads CASGQDYLYGYTF. The CDR3 region has the DNA TGTGCCAGCGGACAGGATTATCTCTATGGCTACACCTTC.

The chain combines TRBV19 with TRBJ2-3; 9 bases are shared with TRBD1. Germline V CDR1 and CDR2: LNHDA, SQIVND (reference sequence). This CDR3 contains 12 residues. Trimming removed 5 bases from V and 13 bases from J; junction bases left unmatched: 7. The CDR3 here is CASSLGTGHKYF. The CDR3 region has the DNA TGTGCCAGTAGTCTAGGGACAGGGCATAAGTATTTT. Full variable domain (rest looked up from reference TRBV19 and TRBJ2-3): DGGITQSPKYLFRKEGQNVTLSCEQNLNHDAMYWYRQDPGQGLRLIYYSQIVNDFQKGDIAEGYSVSREKKESFPLTVTSAQKNPTAFYLCASSLGTGHKYFGPGTRLTVL.